The entry below describes one T cell receptor beta chain. The method was immunoSEQ multiplex PCR; TCRdb's version includes in-frame clones alone and lacks a portion of them. Among 230,000 or so clones listed, about 95% were seen once. This record belongs to a study of control samples from healthy donors and cancer patients. Germline-derived CDR1 and CDR2 are SEHNR and FQNEAQ (reference sequence). This CDR3 has 16 amino acids. The V end lost 1 base, the J end lost 4 bases, and 16 bases lay between the germline ends. This clonotype originated in a man aged 50 to 60 in good health. This sequence joins TRBV7-9 and TRBJ1-2; D call uncertain. The material sequenced was blood. The CDR3 loop reads CASSLGGSSAFYGYTF. The CDR3, as DNA: TGTGCCAGCAGCTTAGGAGGGTCATCGGCCTTCTATGGCTACACCTTC.